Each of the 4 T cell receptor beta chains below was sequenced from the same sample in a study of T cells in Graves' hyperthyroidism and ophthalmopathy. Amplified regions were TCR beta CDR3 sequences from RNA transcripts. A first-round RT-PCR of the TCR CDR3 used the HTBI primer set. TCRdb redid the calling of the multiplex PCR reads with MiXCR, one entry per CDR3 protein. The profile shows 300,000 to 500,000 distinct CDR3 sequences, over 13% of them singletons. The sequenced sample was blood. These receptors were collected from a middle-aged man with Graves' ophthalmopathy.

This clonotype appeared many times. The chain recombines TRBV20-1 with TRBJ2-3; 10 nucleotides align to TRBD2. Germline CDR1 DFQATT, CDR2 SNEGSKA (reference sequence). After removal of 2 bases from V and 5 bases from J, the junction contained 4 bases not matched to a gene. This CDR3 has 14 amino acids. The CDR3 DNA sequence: TGCAGTGCTAGACTAGCGGGAGTACTAGATACGCAGTATTTT. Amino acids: CSARLAGVLDTQYF.

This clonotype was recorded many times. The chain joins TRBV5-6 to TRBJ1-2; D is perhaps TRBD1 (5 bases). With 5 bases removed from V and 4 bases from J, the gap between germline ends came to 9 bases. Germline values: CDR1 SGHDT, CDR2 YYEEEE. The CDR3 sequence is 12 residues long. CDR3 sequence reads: CASSTDSYGYTF. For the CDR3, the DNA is TGTGCCAGCAGTACAGACAGCTATGGCTACACCTTC. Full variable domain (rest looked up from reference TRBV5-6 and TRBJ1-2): DAGVTQSPTHLIKTRGQQVTLRCSPKSGHDTVSWYQQALGQGPQFIFQYYEEEERQRGNFPDRFSGHQFPNYSSELNVNALLLGDSALYLCASSTDSYGYTFGSGTRLTVV.

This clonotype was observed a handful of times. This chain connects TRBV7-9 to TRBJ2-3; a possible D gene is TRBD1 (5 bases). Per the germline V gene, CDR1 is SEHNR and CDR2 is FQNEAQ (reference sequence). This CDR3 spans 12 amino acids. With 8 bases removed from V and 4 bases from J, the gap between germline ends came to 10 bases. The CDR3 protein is CASVGRSDTQYF. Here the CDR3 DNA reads TGTGCCAGCGTGGGGCGCTCAGATACGCAGTATTTT.

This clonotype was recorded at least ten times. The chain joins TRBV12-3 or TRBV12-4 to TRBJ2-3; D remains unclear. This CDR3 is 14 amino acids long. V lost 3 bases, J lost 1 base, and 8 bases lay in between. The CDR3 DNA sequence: TGTGCCAGCAGTTTGTACGGCCGCACAGATACGCAGTATTTT. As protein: CASSLYGRTDTQYF.